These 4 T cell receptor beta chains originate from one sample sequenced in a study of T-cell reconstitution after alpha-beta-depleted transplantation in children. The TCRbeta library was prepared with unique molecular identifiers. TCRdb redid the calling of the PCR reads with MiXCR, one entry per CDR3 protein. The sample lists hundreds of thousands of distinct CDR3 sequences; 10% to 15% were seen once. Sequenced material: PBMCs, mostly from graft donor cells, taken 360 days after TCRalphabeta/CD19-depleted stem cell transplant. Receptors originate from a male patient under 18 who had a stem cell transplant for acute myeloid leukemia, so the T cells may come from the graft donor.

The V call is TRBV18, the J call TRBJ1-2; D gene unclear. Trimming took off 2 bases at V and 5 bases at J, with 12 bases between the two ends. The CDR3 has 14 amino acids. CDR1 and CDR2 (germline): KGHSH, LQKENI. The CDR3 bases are TGTGCCAGCTCACCAGCGAGGACGGCTTATGGCTACACCTTC. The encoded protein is CASSPARTAYGYTF.

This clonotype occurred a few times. The CDR3 region has the DNA TGTGCCAGCAGTAGGACTAGCGGGAGAAGGGGAGTCTACGAGCAGTACTTC. Protein product: CASSRTSGRRGVYEQYF. The chain links TRBV6-5 to TRBJ2-7; 13 nucleotides agree with TRBD2. The CDR3 contains 17 residues. Germline-derived CDR1 and CDR2 are MNHEY and SVGAGI. V lost 5 bases and J lost 3; bases outside the gene matches: 10.

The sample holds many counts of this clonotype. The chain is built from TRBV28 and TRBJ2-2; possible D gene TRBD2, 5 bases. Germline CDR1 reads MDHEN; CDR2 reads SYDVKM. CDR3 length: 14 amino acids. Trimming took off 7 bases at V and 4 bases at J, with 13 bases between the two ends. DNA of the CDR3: TGTGCCAGCACCCTAGGACTGTCCACCGGGGAGCTGTTTTTT. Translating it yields CASTLGLSTGELFF.

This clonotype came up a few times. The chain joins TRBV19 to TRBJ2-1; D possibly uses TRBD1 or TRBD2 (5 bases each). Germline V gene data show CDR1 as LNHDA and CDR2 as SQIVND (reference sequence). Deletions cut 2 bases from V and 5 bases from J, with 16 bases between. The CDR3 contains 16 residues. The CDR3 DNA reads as TGTGCCAGTAGTATATTCCGGGACCTACCGAACAATGAGCAGTTCTTC. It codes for CASSIFRDLPNNEQFF.